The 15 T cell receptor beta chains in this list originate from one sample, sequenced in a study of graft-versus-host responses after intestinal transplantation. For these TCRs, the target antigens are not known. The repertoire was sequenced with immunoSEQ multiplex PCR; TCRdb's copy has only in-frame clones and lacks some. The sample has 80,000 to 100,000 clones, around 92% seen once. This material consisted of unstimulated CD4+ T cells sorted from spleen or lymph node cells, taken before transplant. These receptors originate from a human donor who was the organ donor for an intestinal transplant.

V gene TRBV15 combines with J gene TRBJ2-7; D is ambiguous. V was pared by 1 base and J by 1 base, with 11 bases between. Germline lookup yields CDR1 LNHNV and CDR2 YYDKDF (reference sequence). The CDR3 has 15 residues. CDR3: CATSRVAALSYEQYF. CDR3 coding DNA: TGTGCCACCAGCAGAGTAGCAGCTTTATCCTACGAGCAGTACTTC.

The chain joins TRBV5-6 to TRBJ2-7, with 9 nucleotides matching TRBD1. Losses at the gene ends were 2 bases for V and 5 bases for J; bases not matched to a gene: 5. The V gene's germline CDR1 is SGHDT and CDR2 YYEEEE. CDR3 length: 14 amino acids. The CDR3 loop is CASSFWDRVDEQYF. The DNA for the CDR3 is TGTGCCAGCAGCTTTTGGGACAGGGTCGACGAGCAGTACTTC. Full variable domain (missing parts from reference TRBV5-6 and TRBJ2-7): DAGVTQSPTHLIKTRGQQVTLRCSPKSGHDTVSWYQQALGQGPQFIFQYYEEEERQRGNFPDRFSGHQFPNYSSELNVNALLLGDSALYLCASSFWDRVDEQYFGPGTRLTVT.

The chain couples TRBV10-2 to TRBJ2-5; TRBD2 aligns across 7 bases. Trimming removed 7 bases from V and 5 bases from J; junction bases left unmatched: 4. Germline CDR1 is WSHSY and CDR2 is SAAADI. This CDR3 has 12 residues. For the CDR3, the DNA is TGCGCCAGCAAGCGGGGTGCGGAGACCCAGTACTTC. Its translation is CASKRGAETQYF.

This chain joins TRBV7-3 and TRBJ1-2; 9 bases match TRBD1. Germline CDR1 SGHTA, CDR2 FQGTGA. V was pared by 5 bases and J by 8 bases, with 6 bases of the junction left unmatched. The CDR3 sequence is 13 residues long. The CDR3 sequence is CASSLNRGLGYTF. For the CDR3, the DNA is TGTGCCAGCAGCCTTAACAGGGGGCTCGGCTACACCTTC.

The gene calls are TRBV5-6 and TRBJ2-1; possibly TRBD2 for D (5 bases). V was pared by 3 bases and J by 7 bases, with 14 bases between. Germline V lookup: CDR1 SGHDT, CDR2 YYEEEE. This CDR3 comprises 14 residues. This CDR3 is CASSSGPPGNEQFF. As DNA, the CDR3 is TGTGCCAGCAGCTCCGGGCCTCCGGGGAATGAGCAGTTCTTC.

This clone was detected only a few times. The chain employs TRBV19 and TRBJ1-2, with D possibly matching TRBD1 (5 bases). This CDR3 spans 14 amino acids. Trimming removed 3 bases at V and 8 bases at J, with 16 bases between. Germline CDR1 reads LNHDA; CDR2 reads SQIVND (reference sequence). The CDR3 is CASSISSGRIGYTF. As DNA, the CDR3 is TGTGCCAGTAGTATCAGTTCAGGGCGGATCGGCTACACCTTC.

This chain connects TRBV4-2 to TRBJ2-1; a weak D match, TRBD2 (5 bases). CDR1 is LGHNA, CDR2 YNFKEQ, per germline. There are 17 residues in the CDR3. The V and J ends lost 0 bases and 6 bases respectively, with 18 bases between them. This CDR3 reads CASSQDSVSGSSNEQFF. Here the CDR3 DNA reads TGTGCCAGCAGCCAAGATTCAGTGTCGGGATCGAGCAATGAGCAGTTCTTC.

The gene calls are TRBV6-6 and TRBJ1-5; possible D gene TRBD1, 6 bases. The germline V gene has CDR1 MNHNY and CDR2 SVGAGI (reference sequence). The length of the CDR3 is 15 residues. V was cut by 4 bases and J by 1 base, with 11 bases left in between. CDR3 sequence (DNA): TGTGCCAGCAGTTTCCGGACAGAGAGCAATCAGCCCCAGCATTTT. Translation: CASSFRTESNQPQHF.

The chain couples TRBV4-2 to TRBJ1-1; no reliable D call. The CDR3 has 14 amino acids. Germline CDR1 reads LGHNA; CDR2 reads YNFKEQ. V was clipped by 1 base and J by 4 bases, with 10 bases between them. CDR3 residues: CASSQGEVGTEAFF. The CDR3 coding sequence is TGTGCCAGCAGCCAAGGCGAAGTTGGCACTGAAGCTTTCTTT.

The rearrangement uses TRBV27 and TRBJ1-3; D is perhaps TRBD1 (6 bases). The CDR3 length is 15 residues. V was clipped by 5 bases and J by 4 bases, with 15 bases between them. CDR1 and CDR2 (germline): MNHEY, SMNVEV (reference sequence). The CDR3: CASSLAGTPGNTIYF. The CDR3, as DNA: TGTGCCAGCAGTCTCGCCGGGACACCCGGAAACACCATATATTTT.

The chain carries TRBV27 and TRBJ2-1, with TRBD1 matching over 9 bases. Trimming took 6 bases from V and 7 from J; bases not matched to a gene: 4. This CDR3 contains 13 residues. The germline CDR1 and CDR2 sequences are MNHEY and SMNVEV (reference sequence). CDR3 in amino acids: CASSRQGGNEQFF. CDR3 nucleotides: TGTGCCAGCAGCCGACAGGGGGGGAATGAGCAGTTCTTC.

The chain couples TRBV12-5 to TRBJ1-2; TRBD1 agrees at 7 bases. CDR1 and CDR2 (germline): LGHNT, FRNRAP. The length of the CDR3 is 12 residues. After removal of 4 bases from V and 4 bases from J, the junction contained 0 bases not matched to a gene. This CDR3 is CASGWDSYGYTF. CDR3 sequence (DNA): TGTGCTAGTGGTTGGGACAGCTATGGCTACACCTTC. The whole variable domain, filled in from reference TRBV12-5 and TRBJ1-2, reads DARVTQTPRHKVTEMGQEVTMRCQPILGHNTVFWYRQTMMQGLELLAYFRNRAPLDDSGMPKDRFSAEMPDATLATLKIQPSEPRDSAVYFCASGWDSYGYTFGSGTRLTVV.

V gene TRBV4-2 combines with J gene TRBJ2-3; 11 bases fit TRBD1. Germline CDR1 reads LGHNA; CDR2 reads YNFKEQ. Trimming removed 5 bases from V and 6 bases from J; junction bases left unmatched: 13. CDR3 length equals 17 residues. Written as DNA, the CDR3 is TGTGCCAGCAGCACAGGCGACCGGGACAGGGGGAGGGATACGCAGTATTTT. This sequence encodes CASSTGDRDRGRDTQYF.

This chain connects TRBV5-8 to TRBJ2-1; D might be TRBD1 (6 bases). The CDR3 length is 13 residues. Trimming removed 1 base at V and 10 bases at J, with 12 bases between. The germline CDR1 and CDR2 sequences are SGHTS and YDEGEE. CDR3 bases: TGTGCCAGCAGCTTGCAGGGGTGGACGGAGCAGTTCTTC. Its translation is CASSLQGWTEQFF.

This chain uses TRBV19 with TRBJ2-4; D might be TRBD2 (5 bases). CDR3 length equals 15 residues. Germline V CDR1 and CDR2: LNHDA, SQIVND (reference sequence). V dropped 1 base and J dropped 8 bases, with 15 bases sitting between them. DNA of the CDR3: TGTGCCAGTAGTATAGCTCGGAGGACTGGCGACATTCAGTACTTC. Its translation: CASSIARRTGDIQYF.